The entry below gives a single T cell receptor beta chain sequence along with its context. Profiled with immunoSEQ multiplex PCR; TCRdb holds only in-frame clones, not every one. Of under 200,000 clones listed, 89% were seen once; the top ten hold roughly 0.8%. The source of the sample is a study of blood T cell repertoires in COVID-19. The CDR3 extends over 15 amino acids. V lost 6 bases and J lost 3; bases outside the gene matches: 1. Germline values: CDR1 SNHLY, CDR2 FYNNEI. This chain links TRBV2 with TRBJ2-2, with 13 bases fitting TRBD2. The sequence was obtained from a woman between 18 and 29 years old who had recovered from COVID-19. The sample comprised PBMCs or T cells enriched from blood (not recorded which). The CDR3 DNA reads TGTGCCAGCAGAGGACTAGCGGGAGACACCGGGGAGCTGTTTTTT. Its protein is CASRGLAGDTGELFF.